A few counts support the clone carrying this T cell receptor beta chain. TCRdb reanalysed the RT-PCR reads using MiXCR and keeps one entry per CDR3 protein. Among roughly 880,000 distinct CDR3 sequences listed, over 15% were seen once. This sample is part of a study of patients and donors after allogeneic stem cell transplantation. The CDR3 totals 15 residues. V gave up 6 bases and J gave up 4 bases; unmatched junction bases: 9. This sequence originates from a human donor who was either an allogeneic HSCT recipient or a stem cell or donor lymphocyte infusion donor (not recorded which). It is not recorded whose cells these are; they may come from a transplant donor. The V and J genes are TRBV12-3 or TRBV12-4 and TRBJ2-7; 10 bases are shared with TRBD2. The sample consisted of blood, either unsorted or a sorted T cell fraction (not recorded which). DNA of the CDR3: TGTGCCAGCAGGACTGCGGCTAGCGGGAGTTACGAGCAGTACTTC. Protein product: CASRTAASGSYEQYF.